Each of the 21 T cell receptor beta chains below was sequenced from the same sample in a study of blood T cell repertoires in COVID-19. Repertoires were generated with immunoSEQ multiplex PCR, while TCRdb's copy carries only in-frame clones and drops some. The repertoire holds 70,000 to 95,000 clones, with approximately 85% as singletons. The source material was peripheral blood. The receptor source for this set is a man aged 65-85 years with acute or convalescent COVID-19.

The genes are TRBV9 and TRBJ1-2; no reliable D call. Germline V gene lookup returns CDR1 SGDLS and CDR2 YYNGEE. V was clipped by 0 bases and J by 4 bases, with 7 bases between them. There are 13 residues in the CDR3. Here the CDR3 reads CASSVVSSYGYTF. In DNA, the CDR3 is TGTGCCAGCAGCGTAGTTAGCAGCTATGGCTACACCTTC.

The rearrangement links TRBV30 to TRBJ2-3, with D perhaps matching TRBD1 (6 bases). This CDR3 has 13 residues. Germline CDR1 is GTSNPN and CDR2 is SVGIG (reference sequence). V was shortened by 2 bases and J by 6 bases, with 12 bases between the two germline ends. CDR3 DNA: TGTGCCTGGAGTCCCGACAGGTCTGATACGCAGTATTTT. It is translated as CAWSPDRSDTQYF.

The chain has TRBV6-5 and TRBJ2-3, with TRBD2 as a possible D gene (6 bases). The CDR3 has 13 residues. In germline, CDR1 is MNHEY, CDR2 SVGAGI. V was clipped by 10 bases and J by 4 bases, with 15 bases between them. The CDR3 nucleotides read TGTGCCACACTTTTGCGGGGAGCAGATACGCAGTATTTT. This gives the protein CATLLRGADTQYF.

The rearrangement links TRBV28 to TRBJ1-5, with D perhaps TRBD1 (5 bases). The ends were cut back, 7 bases at V and 8 bases at J, with 15 bases in the middle. The CDR3 runs 13 residues. Looked up from germline, CDR1 is MDHEN and CDR2 is SYDVKM. For the CDR3, the DNA is TGTGCCAGCATAAGCGGGGGAGGCAAGCCCCAGCATTTT. Residues: CASISGGGKPQHF. The full variable domain, rest sourced from reference TRBV28 and TRBJ1-5, is DVKVTQSSRYLVKRTGEKVFLECVQDMDHENMFWYRQDPGLGLRLIYFSYDVKMKEKGDIPEGYSVSREKKERFSLILESASTNQTSMYLCASISGGGKPQHFGDGTRLSIL.

The V call is TRBV23-1, the J call TRBJ1-3; 7 bases match TRBD1. TRBV23-1 is filed as an ORF, its function uncertain. This CDR3 has 16 residues. Trimming took 4 bases from V and 2 from J; bases not matched to a gene: 8. The CDR3 bases are TGCGCCAGCAGTCCCTCCGACAGGGCGGCTGGAAACACCATATATTTT. This gives the protein CASSPSDRAAGNTIYF.

The sample holds a few counts of this clone. The chain has TRBV7-2 and TRBJ1-5; TRBD1 might be the D (5 bases). Trimming removed 5 bases at V and 1 base at J, with 18 bases between. The CDR3 has 17 amino acids. Germline CDR1 SGHTA, CDR2 FQGNSA. The CDR3: CASSVGGSGGSNQPQHF. CDR3 bases: TGTGCCAGCAGCGTAGGTGGGTCCGGGGGAAGCAATCAGCCCCAGCATTTT. Filled out from reference TRBV7-2 and TRBJ1-5, the complete variable domain reads GAGVSQSPSNKVTEKGKDVELRCDPISGHTALYWYRQSLGQGLEFLIYFQGNSAPDKSGLPSDRFSAERTGGSVSTLTIQRTQQEDSAVYLCASSVGGSGGSNQPQHFGDGTRLSIL.

This sequence joins TRBV2 and TRBJ2-4; the D is unclear. CDR1 and CDR2 (germline): SNHLY, FYNNEI. The CDR3 spans 13 residues. V lost 3 bases, J lost 13 bases, and 16 bases lay in between. CDR3 in DNA: TGTGCCAGCAGTGAGGAGCCGCGCCACCAACAGTACTTC. Translating gives CASSEEPRHQQYF.

The genes are TRBV18 and TRBJ1-5; unclear D gene. Germline values: CDR1 KGHSH, CDR2 LQKENI. Deletions cut 0 bases from V and 6 bases from J, with 12 bases between. This CDR3 region has 15 residues. The CDR3 nucleotides read TGTGCCAGCTCACCACCTTCTCAAAGAGGTCAGCCCCAGCATTTT. Its protein is CASSPPSQRGQPQHF.

The rearrangement links TRBV14 to TRBJ1-6; 9 bases line up with TRBD1. The germline gives CDR1 SGHDN, CDR2 FVKESK. The V gene end was trimmed by 5 bases and the J gene end by 13 bases; junction bases not matched to a gene: 9. CDR3 length: 14 residues. CDR3 DNA sequence: TGTGCCAGCAGCAAGGACAGGGGCTCTGCGCCCCTCCACTTT. This encodes CASSKDRGSAPLHF.

This chain uses TRBV7-2 with TRBJ2-3; 11 positions agree with TRBD2. The CDR3 consists of 17 residues. The V gene end was trimmed by 5 bases and the J gene end by 4 bases; junction bases not matched to a gene: 11. Per the germline V gene, CDR1 is SGHTA and CDR2 is FQGNSA. CDR3: CASSPWLAGGGADTQYF. The CDR3, as DNA: TGTGCCAGCAGCCCCTGGTTAGCGGGGGGGGGCGCAGATACGCAGTATTTT. The variable domain in full, with the rest retrieved from reference TRBV7-2 and TRBJ2-3, is GAGVSQSPSNKVTEKGKDVELRCDPISGHTALYWYRQSLGQGLEFLIYFQGNSAPDKSGLPSDRFSAERTGGSVSTLTIQRTQQEDSAVYLCASSPWLAGGGADTQYFGPGTRLTVL.

CDR3 nucleotide sequence: TGTGCCAGCAGCTGGTACGGTAATCAGCCCCAGCATTTT. Translated: CASSWYGNQPQHF. This chain links TRBV3-1 (or the pseudogene TRBV3-2) with TRBJ1-5; D is undetermined. V was clipped by 5 bases and J by 4 bases, with 9 bases between them. The CDR3 runs 13 residues. Looked up from germline, CDR1 is LGHDT and CDR2 is YNNKEL (reference sequence).

V and J are TRBV11-2 and TRBJ1-6; tentative D call: TRBD1 (6 bases). Germline CDR1 SGHAT, CDR2 FQNNGV. The CDR3 length is 15 residues. Trimming left V 1 base short and J 12 bases short, with 16 bases between. CDR3 coding DNA: TGTGCCAGCAGCTTAGTCGCGGACAGTTTAATACCCCTCCACTTT. It translates to CASSLVADSLIPLHF.

V usage is TRBV7-9 and J usage is TRBJ1-1; D is possibly TRBD1 (6 bases). Trimming shortened V by 6 bases and J by 5 bases, and 16 bases separated the two germline ends. The germline CDR1 and CDR2 sequences are SEHNR and FQNEAQ (reference sequence). The CDR3 runs 14 residues. DNA of the CDR3: TGTGCCAGCAGTGTACAACAGGGATGGACTGAAGCTTTCTTT. Translated, it gives CASSVQQGWTEAFF.

The table lists this clone with a count of one. V gene TRBV7-3 combines with J gene TRBJ2-2; D remains ambiguous. This CDR3 spans 16 amino acids. Germline V gene lookup returns CDR1 SGHTA and CDR2 FQGTGA. The V end was cut by 2 bases, the J end by 0 bases, with 10 bases between. The CDR3 here is CASSLLPATNTGELFF. DNA for the CDR3: TGTGCCAGCAGCTTACTGCCCGCTACGAACACCGGGGAGCTGTTTTTT.

This chain uses TRBV11-2 with TRBJ1-1; 7 bases line up with TRBD1. Trimming at V came to 1 base and at J to 4 bases, leaving 3 bases not matched to a gene. CDR1 and CDR2 (germline): SGHAT, FQNNGV. CDR3 size: 14 residues. The CDR3 is CASSLVAGGTEAFF. CDR3 DNA: TGTGCCAGCAGCTTAGTTGCAGGGGGCACTGAAGCTTTCTTT.

The chain employs TRBV28 and TRBJ2-6, with D maybe TRBD1 (5 bases). V lost 6 bases and J 0 bases, leaving 12 bases between the germline ends. Germline CDR1 and CDR2: MDHEN and SYDVKM. The CDR3 is 16 residues long. The CDR3 protein is CASSFQGFSGANVLTF. The CDR3 DNA sequence: TGTGCCAGCAGCTTCCAGGGTTTCTCTGGGGCCAACGTCCTGACTTTC.

The chain couples TRBV2 to TRBJ1-1; D ambiguous. There are 11 residues in the CDR3. Germline V gene sequence: CDR1 SNHLY, CDR2 FYNNEI. V was pared by 8 bases and J by 5 bases, with 9 bases between. CDR3 amino acids: CASLVRTEAFF. CDR3 DNA sequence: TGTGCCAGCTTGGTGAGAACTGAAGCTTTCTTT. Looking up the rest from reference TRBV2 and TRBJ1-1 gives the full variable domain: EPEVTQTPSHQVTQMGQEVILRCVPISNHLYFYWYRQILGQKVEFLVSFYNNEISEKSEIFDDQFSVERPDGSNFTLKIRSTKLEDSAMYFCASLVRTEAFFGQGTRLTVV.

CDR3: CASSLQGLNQPQHF. CDR3 bases: TGTGCCAGCAGCCTACAGGGATTGAATCAGCCCCAGCATTTT. The chain carries TRBV7-9 and TRBJ1-5; TRBD1 is a possible D gene (6 bases). Deletions cut 5 bases from V and 4 bases from J, with 12 bases between. The germline V gene has CDR1 SEHNR and CDR2 FQNEAQ (reference sequence). CDR3 length: 14 residues.

The CDR3 protein is CASSQDISGSSYNEQFF. Here the CDR3 DNA reads TGTGCCAGCAGCCAAGATATAAGCGGGAGTTCCTACAATGAGCAGTTCTTC. The chain employs TRBV3-1 (or the pseudogene TRBV3-2) and TRBJ2-1; TRBD2 matches at 8 bases. Per the germline V gene, CDR1 is LGHDT and CDR2 is YNNKEL (reference sequence). V gave up 0 bases and J gave up 1 base; unmatched junction bases: 5. The CDR3 consists of 17 residues.

This clone was observed once. This sequence joins TRBV27 and TRBJ2-3; 8 positions agree with TRBD2. Germline V gene data show CDR1 as MNHEY and CDR2 as SMNVEV (reference sequence). Trimming at V came to 3 bases and at J to 2 bases, leaving 7 bases not matched to a gene. The CDR3 is 16 amino acids. As DNA, the CDR3 is TGTGCCAGCAGTTTCCCGGGGGGGTCCAACACAGATACGCAGTATTTT. Translating gives CASSFPGGSNTDTQYF.

The chain recombines TRBV6-6 with TRBJ1-1, with D maybe TRBD1 (5 bases). Deletions cut 5 bases from V and 4 bases from J, with 8 bases between. The germline gives CDR1 MNHNY, CDR2 SVGAGI (reference sequence). This CDR3 is built from 12 residues. This chain's CDR3 is CASSAQGTEAFF. The CDR3 DNA follows: TGTGCCAGCAGTGCTCAGGGCACTGAAGCTTTCTTT.